These T cell receptor beta chains were read from a single sample in a study of blood T cell repertoires in COVID-19. Only in-frame clones appear in the TCRdb table, and some are missing; sequencing was by immunoSEQ multiplex PCR. This repertoire shows approximately 260,000 clones, approximately 83% found once; its top ten account for about 3%. The sample taken for sequencing was PBMCs or T cells enriched from blood (not recorded which). These receptors were obtained from a man in his forties or fifties who had recovered from COVID-19. CDR3s include the opening cysteine and the closing phenylalanine or tryptophan. D genes are given only for firm matches. Where a row states a size, it is once, few, many or the class of an expanded clone; other rows omit it.

v_call: TRBV9; cdr3_length: 14; j_call: TRBJ1-2; clone_size: -; d_call: -; cdr3_nt: TGTGCCAGCAGCGTGGCAGGGGCCAACTATGGCTACACCTTC; cdr3_aa: CASSVAGANYGYTF
v_call: TRBV19; cdr3_length: 14; j_call: TRBJ1-5; clone_size: -; d_call: TRBD1; cdr3_nt: TGTGCCAGCGAAGACAGGGTTAGCAATCAGCCCCAGCATTTT; cdr3_aa: CASEDRVSNQPQHF
v_call: TRBV2; cdr3_length: 12; j_call: TRBJ1-1; clone_size: -; d_call: -; cdr3_nt: TGTGCCAGCAGTGGGAGGGGCACTGAAGCTTTCTTT; cdr3_aa: CASSGRGTEAFF
v_call: TRBV11-3; cdr3_length: 15; j_call: TRBJ2-1; clone_size: once; d_call: -; cdr3_nt: TGTGCCAGCAGCAAACGGGGGAGCTCCTACAATGAGCAGTTCTTC; cdr3_aa: CASSKRGSSYNEQFF
v_call: TRBV7-8; cdr3_length: 12; j_call: TRBJ2-5; clone_size: few; d_call: -; cdr3_nt: TGTGCCAGCAGCCCAGACAGAGAGACCCAGTACTTC; cdr3_aa: CASSPDRETQYF
v_call: TRBV18; cdr3_length: 16; j_call: TRBJ2-7; clone_size: -; d_call: -; cdr3_nt: TGTGCCAGCTCACCAAGGCGTAGCGGAGAAACCTACGAGCAGTACTTC; cdr3_aa: CASSPRRSGETYEQYF
v_call: TRBV2; cdr3_length: 15; j_call: TRBJ2-7; clone_size: -; d_call: TRBD1; cdr3_nt: TGTGCCAGCAGTGAGGGACAGGGGGCTTCCTACGAGCAGTACTTC; cdr3_aa: CASSEGQGASYEQYF
v_call: TRBV4-1; cdr3_length: 14; j_call: TRBJ2-2; clone_size: few; d_call: -; cdr3_nt: TGCGCCAGCAGCCAAATCAGGGGAACCGGGGAGCTGTTTTTT; cdr3_aa: CASSQIRGTGELFF
v_call: TRBV6-5; cdr3_length: 15; j_call: TRBJ2-7; clone_size: once; d_call: TRBD1; cdr3_nt: TGTGCCAGCAGTCAGGACAGGGGGGCGGCTTACGAGCAGTACTTC; cdr3_aa: CASSQDRGAAYEQYF
v_call: TRBV9; cdr3_length: 14; j_call: TRBJ1-3; clone_size: few; d_call: -; cdr3_nt: TGTGCCAGCAGCGTACTTGGCAGGGAAGGGACCATATATTTT; cdr3_aa: CASSVLGREGTIYF
v_call: TRBV28; cdr3_length: 13; j_call: TRBJ1-4; clone_size: -; d_call: -; cdr3_nt: TGTGCCAGCAGTTCGAGACTTAATGAAAAACTGTTTTTT; cdr3_aa: CASSSRLNEKLFF